This TCR beta chain was retrieved from a study of blood T cell repertoires in COVID-19. Study-level background: The United States, Italy and Spain supplied acute and convalescent COVID-19 samples.

Study processing details: Reference gene primer amplification yielded estimated nucleated cell counts. The protocol was immunoSEQ multiplex PCR, while the TCRdb copy is restricted to in-frame clones and leaves out a portion. Clonal size and the V and J genes are those of that table, whereas D and trimming came from the DNA. In the table there are 100,000 or so clones, roughly 96% of which are singletons. V shed 1 base and J 6 bases; nucleotides not matched to a gene: 2. This CDR3 has 13 residues. Germline values: CDR1 KGHSH, CDR2 LQKENI. The sequenced sample was peripheral blood. The TCR comes from a human donor with active COVID-19. The donor label of this sample is uncertain. The chain combines TRBV18 with TRBJ1-2; 7 nucleotides align to TRBD1. The CDR3 reads CASSPLRGDGYTF. CDR3 DNA: TGTGCCAGCTCACCACTCAGGGGGGATGGCTACACCTTC. Complete variable domain (other parts from reference TRBV18 and TRBJ1-2): NAGVMQNPRHLVRRRGQEARLRCSPMKGHSHVYWYRQLPEEGLKFMVYLQKENIIDESGMPKERFSAEFPKEGPSILRIQQVVRGDSAAYFCASSPLRGDGYTFGSGTRLTVV.